The 14 T cell receptor beta chains listed next were all sequenced from one sample in a study of T cell clonality in common variable immunodeficiency. Profiled with immunoSEQ multiplex PCR; TCRdb holds only in-frame clones, not every one. The data show approximately 81,000 clones, with none appearing a single time. The sequencing sample was made of peripheral blood mononuclear cells. Receptors originate from a person aged 18 to 69 in good health.

This clone was seen a handful of times. The read terminates 3 residues before the CDR3 end, so the remaining end is supplied by the germline J gene. The V gene is TRBV7-6, the J gene TRBJ1-1, with 9 bases matching TRBD1. The CDR3 covers 18 residues. The V gene end was trimmed by 1 base and the J gene end by 6 bases; junction bases not matched to a gene: 15. CDR1 and CDR2 (germline): SGHVS, FNYEAQ. The CDR3 DNA, read in part, is TGTGCCAGCAGCTTAGGAGCGGCGGAAGGGACAGGGTCGTCTGAA. This gives the protein CASSLGAAEGTGSSE. The whole CDR3 protein is CASSLGAAEGTGSSEAFF.

This clone was recorded at least ten times. Read data end 3 residues before the CDR3 end; the end is taken from the germline J gene. V is TRBV11-2 and J is TRBJ2-7; D gene uncertain. Trimming cost V 1 base and J 0 bases, with 4 bases left between them. CDR1 is SGHAT, CDR2 FQNNGV, per germline. This CDR3 comprises 13 residues. CDR3 sequence reads: CASSLAHSYEQYF. CDR3 bases read: TGTGCCAGCAGCTTAGCCCACTCCTACGAG.

Many counts were recorded for this clone. The read terminates 3 residues ahead of where the CDR3 ends, so the germline J gene completes it. The chain employs TRBV3-1 (or the pseudogene TRBV3-2) and TRBJ2-7, with TRBD2 matching over 9 bases. This CDR3 has 18 amino acids. Germline V gives CDR1 LGHDT, CDR2 YNNKEL (reference sequence). V dropped 0 bases and J dropped 5; count of bases not matched to a gene: 14. CDR3 in amino acids: CASSQDGEASGAQDEQYF. The CDR3 bases that were read are TGTGCCAGCAGCCAAGATGGGGAGGCTAGCGGGGCGCAAGACGAG.

The sample holds many counts of this clone. The sequence runs out 3 residues before the end of the CDR3; the remainder is reconstructed from the germline J gene. The V and J genes are TRBV28 and TRBJ1-5; 8 bases align to TRBD1. Trimming cost V 5 bases and J 2 bases; bases outside gene matches: 8. The CDR3 length is 16 residues. Looked up from germline, CDR1 is MDHEN and CDR2 is SYDVKM. The CDR3 DNA, read in part, is TGTGCCAGCAGTCAGCGCAGGGGGCTAGGCAATCAGCCC. Residues: CASSQRRGLGNQP. The whole CDR3 protein reads CASSQRRGLGNQPQHF.

This clone has ten or more counts. The read terminates 3 residues before the CDR3 end, so the remaining end is supplied by the germline J gene. The chain links TRBV20-1 to TRBJ2-7, with 8 nucleotides matching TRBD1. Looked up from germline, CDR1 is DFQATT and CDR2 is SNEGSKA (reference sequence). Trimming at V came to 5 bases and at J to 2 bases, leaving 11 bases not matched to a gene. This CDR3 region has 15 residues. Partial CDR3 DNA: TGCAGTGCTGGGGGATCCGGGACAGGCACCTACGAG. Translation: CSAGGSGTGTYE. The full CDR3 sequence reads CSAGGSGTGTYEQYF.

This clone showed up many times. Read data end 3 residues before the CDR3 end; the end is taken from the germline J gene. V gene TRBV20-1 combines with J gene TRBJ2-6; TRBD2 aligns across 8 bases. Germline values: CDR1 DFQATT, CDR2 SNEGSKA (reference sequence). The CDR3 consists of 18 residues. V shed 6 bases and J 1 base; nucleotides not matched to a gene: 14. The CDR3 loop reads CSAPPRGAEQSGANVLTF. The DNA read from the CDR3 is TGCAGTGCACCCCCGCGGGGGGCAGAGCAATCTGGGGCCAACGTC.

This clone was recorded at least ten times. The CDR3 end falls 3 residues outside the read, so it is completed with the germline J gene. The rearrangement uses TRBV5-1 and TRBJ2-5; D is ambiguous. The ends were cut back, 6 bases at V and 2 bases at J, with 5 bases in the middle. Germline-derived CDR1 and CDR2 are SGHRS and YFSETQ. There are 11 residues in the CDR3. This CDR3 is CASTEQETQYF. The sequenced CDR3 bases are TGCGCCAGCACAGAGCAAGAGACC.

In regard to this clone: The read comes to an end 3 residues before the CDR3 does, leaving the germline J gene to fill in the end. This chain uses TRBV7-9 with TRBJ1-1; the D gene is possibly TRBD1 (6 bases). The CDR3 loop spans 13 amino acids. Germline-derived CDR1 and CDR2 are SEHNR and FQNEAQ (reference sequence). Trimming pared 5 bases from V and 4 bases from J, leaving 11 bases between. Incomplete CDR3 DNA: TGTGCCAGCAGCCTCACAGGGAGCACTGAA. Its protein is CASSLTGSTE. The full CDR3 protein is CASSLTGSTEAFF.

This clone was seen ten or more times. Read coverage stops 3 residues before the CDR3 terminus; the germline J gene supplies the remainder. V usage is TRBV20-1 and J usage is TRBJ1-6, with 7 bases matching TRBD1. The CDR3 spans 14 residues. V trimming: 6 bases; J trimming: 4 bases; junction bases outside the gene matches: 6. Germline V gene sequence: CDR1 DFQATT, CDR2 SNEGSKA (reference sequence). The CDR3 bases that were read are TGCAGTGCCTCTGGACAGGATTATAATTCACCC. It is translated as CSASGQDYNSP. The full CDR3 protein is CSASGQDYNSPLHF.

In its sample, this clone was seen many times. The read terminates 3 residues before the CDR3 end, so the remaining end is supplied by the germline J gene. The rearrangement uses TRBV7-9 and TRBJ2-7; D is perhaps TRBD2 (6 bases). The length of the CDR3 is 14 residues. The V gene lost 3 bases and the J gene lost 3 bases, with 12 bases spanning the gap. The germline CDR1 and CDR2 sequences are SEHNR and FQNEAQ (reference sequence). CDR3 DNA (partial): TGTGCCAGCAGCTTGGCCGGGACTTTCTACGAG. This encodes CASSLAGTFYE. The entire CDR3 protein is CASSLAGTFYEQYF.

This clone was seen at least ten times. The read ends 3 residues shy of where the CDR3 ends; the end is completed using the germline J gene. J is TRBJ1-3 and V is TRBV5-1, with TRBD1 matching 8 bases. Germline CDR1 reads SGHRS; CDR2 reads YFSETQ. The CDR3 runs to 16 residues. With V trimmed by 3 bases and J by 2 bases, 7 bases remained unmatched. The CDR3 region is CASSWGTGRAGNTIYF. The sequenced part of the CDR3 DNA is TGCGCCAGCAGCTGGGGGACAGGCCGTGCTGGAAACACC.

This clone showed up many times. The CDR3 goes on 3 residues after the read ends, and that part is filled in from the germline J gene. This chain connects TRBV19 to TRBJ2-7, with D possibly being TRBD1 (6 bases). Trimming took off 3 bases at V and 5 bases at J, with 17 bases between the two ends. Germline V gene data show CDR1 as LNHDA and CDR2 as SQIVND (reference sequence). The CDR3 extends over 15 amino acids. CDR3 DNA (partial): TGTGCCAGTAGTATCCCGTTGACAGGTTCTGACGAG. This sequence encodes CASSIPLTGSDE. The full-length CDR3 reads as CASSIPLTGSDEQYF.

This clone was seen ten or more times. The CDR3 end falls 3 residues outside the read, so it is completed with the germline J gene. V usage is TRBV20-1 and J usage is TRBJ1-3; D ambiguous. Trimming took off 3 bases at V and 4 bases at J, with 10 bases between the two ends. The germline V gene has CDR1 DFQATT and CDR2 SNEGSKA (reference sequence). The CDR3 covers 13 residues. The CDR3 bases that were read are TGCAGTGCTAGCCCCGGCAGGGGAAACACC. It yields the protein CSASPGRGNT. The CDR3 as a whole reads CSASPGRGNTIYF.

In the case of this clone: The CDR3 end falls 3 residues outside the read, so it is completed with the germline J gene. J is TRBJ2-7 and V is TRBV2; 12 nucleotides agree with TRBD1. The CDR3 covers 14 residues. The junction had 7 bases not matched to a gene; V was cut back by 7 bases and J by 6 bases. CDR1 SNHLY and CDR2 FYNNEI come from the germline V gene. The CDR3 bases that were read are TGTGCCAGCACCGGGACAGGGGGCCCCACCGAG. This encodes CASTGTGGPTE. The CDR3 in its entirety is CASTGTGGPTEQYF.